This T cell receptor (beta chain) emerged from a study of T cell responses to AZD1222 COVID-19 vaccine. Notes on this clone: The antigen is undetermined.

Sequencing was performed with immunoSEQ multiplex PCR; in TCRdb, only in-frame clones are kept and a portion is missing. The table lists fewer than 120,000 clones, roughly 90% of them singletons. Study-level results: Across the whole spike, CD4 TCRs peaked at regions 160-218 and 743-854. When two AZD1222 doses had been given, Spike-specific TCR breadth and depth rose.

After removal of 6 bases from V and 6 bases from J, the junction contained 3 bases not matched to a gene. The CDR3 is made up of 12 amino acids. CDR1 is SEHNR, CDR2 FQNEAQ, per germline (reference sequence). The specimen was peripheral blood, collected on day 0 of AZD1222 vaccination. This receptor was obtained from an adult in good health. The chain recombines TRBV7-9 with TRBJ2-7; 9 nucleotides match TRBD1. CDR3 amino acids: CASSVTGGEQYF. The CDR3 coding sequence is TGTGCCAGCAGTGTGACAGGGGGCGAGCAGTACTTC. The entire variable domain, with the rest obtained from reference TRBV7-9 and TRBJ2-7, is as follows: DTGVSQNPRHKITKRGQNVTFRCDPISEHNRLYWYRQTLGQGPEFLTYFQNEAQLEKSRLLSDRFSAERPKGSFSTLEIQRTEQGDSAMYLCASSVTGGEQYFGPGTRLTVT.